The present TCR beta chain was sequenced within a study of a mutant IDH1 vaccine in newly diagnosed glioma. Stated time point: week 35, safety follow-up. The study gave 300 ug of mutant IDH1 20-mer peptide per vaccine dose, with topical imiquimod. Method: immunoSEQ multiplex PCR; TCRdb's copy keeps in-frame clones and lacks some. The table shows about 58,000 clones, with 75% to 85% occurring only once. Details on this clone: Antigen specificity is unknown.

The junction had 5 bases not matched to a gene; V was cut back by 1 base and J by 1 base. There are 16 residues in the CDR3. The germline CDR1 and CDR2 sequences are SGHTA and FQGNSA. V is TRBV7-2 and J is TRBJ2-7, with 9 bases fitting TRBD2. Specimen: PBMCs, collected from a glioma patient whose treatment included an IDH1 peptide vaccine. This TCR derives from a man aged 35 to 55 with glioma. The chain's CDR3 is CASSLVTTSGSYEQYF. CDR3 bases: TGTGCCAGCAGCTTAGTCACGACTAGCGGTTCCTACGAGCAGTACTTC.